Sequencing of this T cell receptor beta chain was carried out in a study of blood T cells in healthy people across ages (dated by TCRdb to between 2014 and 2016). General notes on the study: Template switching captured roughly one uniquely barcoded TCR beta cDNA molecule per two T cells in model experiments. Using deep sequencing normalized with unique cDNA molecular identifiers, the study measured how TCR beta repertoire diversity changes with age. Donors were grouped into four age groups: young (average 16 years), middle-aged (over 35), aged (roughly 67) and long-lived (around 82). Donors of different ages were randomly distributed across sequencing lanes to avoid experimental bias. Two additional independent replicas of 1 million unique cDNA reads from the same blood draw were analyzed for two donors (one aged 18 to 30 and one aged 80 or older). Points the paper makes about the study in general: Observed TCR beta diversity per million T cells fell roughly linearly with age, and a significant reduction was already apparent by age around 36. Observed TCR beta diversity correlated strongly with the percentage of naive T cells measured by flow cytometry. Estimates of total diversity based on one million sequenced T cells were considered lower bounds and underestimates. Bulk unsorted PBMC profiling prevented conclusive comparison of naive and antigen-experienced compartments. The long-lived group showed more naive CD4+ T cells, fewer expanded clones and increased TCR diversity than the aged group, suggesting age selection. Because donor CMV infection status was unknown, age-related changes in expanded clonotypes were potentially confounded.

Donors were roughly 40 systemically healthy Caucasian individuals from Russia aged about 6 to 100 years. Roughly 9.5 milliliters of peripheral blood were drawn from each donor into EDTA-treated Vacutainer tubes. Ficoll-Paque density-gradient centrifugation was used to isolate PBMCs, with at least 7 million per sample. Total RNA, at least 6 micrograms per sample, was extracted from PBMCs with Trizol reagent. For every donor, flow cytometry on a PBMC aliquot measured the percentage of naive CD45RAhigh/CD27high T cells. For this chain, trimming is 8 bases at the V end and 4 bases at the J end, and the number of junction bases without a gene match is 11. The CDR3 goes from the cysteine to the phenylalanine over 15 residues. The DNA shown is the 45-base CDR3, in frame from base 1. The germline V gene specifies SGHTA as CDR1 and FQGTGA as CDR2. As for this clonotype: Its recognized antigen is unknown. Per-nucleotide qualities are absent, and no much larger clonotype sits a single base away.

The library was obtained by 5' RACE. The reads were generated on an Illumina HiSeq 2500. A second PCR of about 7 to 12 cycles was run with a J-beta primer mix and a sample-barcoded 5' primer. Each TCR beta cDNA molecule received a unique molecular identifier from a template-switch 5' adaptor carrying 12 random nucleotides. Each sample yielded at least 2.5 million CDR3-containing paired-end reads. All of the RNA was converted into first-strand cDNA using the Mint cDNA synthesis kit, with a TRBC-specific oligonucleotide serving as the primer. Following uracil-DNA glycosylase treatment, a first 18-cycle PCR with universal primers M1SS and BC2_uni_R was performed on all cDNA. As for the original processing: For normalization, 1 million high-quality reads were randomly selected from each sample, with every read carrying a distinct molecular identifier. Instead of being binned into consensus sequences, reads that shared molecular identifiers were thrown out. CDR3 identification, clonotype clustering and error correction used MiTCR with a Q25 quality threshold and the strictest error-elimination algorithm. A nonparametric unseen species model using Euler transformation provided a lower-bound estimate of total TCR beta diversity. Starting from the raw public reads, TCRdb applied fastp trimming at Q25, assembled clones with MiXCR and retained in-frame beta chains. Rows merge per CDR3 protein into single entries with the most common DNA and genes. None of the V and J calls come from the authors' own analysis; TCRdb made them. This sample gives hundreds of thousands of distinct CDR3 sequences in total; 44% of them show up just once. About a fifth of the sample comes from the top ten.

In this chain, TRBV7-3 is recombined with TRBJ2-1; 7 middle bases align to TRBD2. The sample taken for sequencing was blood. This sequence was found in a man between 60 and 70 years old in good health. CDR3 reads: CASGQPGTIYNEQFF. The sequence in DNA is TGTGCCAGCGGCCAACCCGGGACTATATACAATGAGCAGTTCTTC.